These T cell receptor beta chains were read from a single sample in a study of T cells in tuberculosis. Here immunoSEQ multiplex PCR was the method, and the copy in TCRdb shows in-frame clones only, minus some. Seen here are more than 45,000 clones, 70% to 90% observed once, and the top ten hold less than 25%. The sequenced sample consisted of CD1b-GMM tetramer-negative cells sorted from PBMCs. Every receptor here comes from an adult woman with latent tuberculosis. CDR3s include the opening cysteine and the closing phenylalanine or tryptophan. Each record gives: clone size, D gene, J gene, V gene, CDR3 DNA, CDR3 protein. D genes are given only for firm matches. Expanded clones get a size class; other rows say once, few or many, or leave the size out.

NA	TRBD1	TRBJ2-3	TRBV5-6	TGTGCCAGCAGCCGCCGGGACAGGGGCACAGATACGCAGTATTTT	CASSRRDRGTDTQYF
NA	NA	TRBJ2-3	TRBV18	TGTGCCAGCTCACCCTCTCAGGGGGATACGCAGTATTTT	CASSPSQGDTQYF
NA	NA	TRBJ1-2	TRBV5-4	TGTGCCAGCAGCTTGGGTAGCGGAATCCACTATGGCTACACCTTC	CASSLGSGIHYGYTF
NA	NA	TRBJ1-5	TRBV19	TGTGCCAGTAGTATAGTAGCGGGCAATCAGCCCCAGCATTTT	CASSIVAGNQPQHF
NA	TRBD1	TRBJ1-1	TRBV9	TGTGCCAGCAGCGTAACAGGGGGTGGGGGCACTGAAGCTTTCTTT	CASSVTGGGGTEAFF
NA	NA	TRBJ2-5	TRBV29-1	TGCAGCGTTGTAACATTTCCCGTTCTTCAAGAGACCCAGTACTTC	CSVVTFPVLQETQYF
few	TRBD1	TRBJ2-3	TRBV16	TGTGCCAGCAGCCAATCCCTTACAGGGGTTACCACAGATACGCAGTATTTT	CASSQSLTGVTTDTQYF
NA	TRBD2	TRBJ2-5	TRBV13	TGTGCCAGCAGCTTAGCCAGCGGGAGAGACCAAGAGACCCAGTACTTC	CASSLASGRDQETQYF
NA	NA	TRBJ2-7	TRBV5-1	TGCGCCAGCAGCACGACAGGTCTTGTTAACGAGCAGTACTTC	CASSTTGLVNEQYF
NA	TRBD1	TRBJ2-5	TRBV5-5	TGTGCCAGCAGCTTCCGAACGGCTACAGGGGCAGAGACCCAGTACTTC	CASSFRTATGAETQYF
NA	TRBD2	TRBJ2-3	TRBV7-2	TGTGCCAGCAGCTTAGCTATACTAGCGGGGGGGCCCACAGATACGCAGTATTTT	CASSLAILAGGPTDTQYF
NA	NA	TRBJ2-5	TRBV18	TGTGCCAGCTCGCGCGACCAAGAGACCCAGTACTTC	CASSRDQETQYF
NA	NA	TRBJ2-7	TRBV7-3	TGTGCCAGCAGCTTAACCCCTCGTAATCAGCAGTACTTC	CASSLTPRNQQYF
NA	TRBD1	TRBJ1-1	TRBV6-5	TGTGCCAGCAGCCCGGACAGGGGGTTGAACACTGAAGCTTTCTTT	CASSPDRGLNTEAFF
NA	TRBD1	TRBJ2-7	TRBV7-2	TGTGCCAGCAGCGGGACAGTGGGGATCTCCTACGAGCAGTACTTC	CASSGTVGISYEQYF
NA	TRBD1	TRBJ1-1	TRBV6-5	TGTGCCAGCAGTTACGCCTGGACAGGGAAGCGAACTGAAGCTTTCTTT	CASSYAWTGKRTEAFF
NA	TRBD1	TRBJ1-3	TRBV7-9	TGTGCCAGCAGCAAGGACAGGGTTAACTCTGGAAACACCATATATTTT	CASSKDRVNSGNTIYF
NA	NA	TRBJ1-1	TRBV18	TGTGCCAGCTCACCATATTGGGGAGCCATGAACACTGAAGCTTTCTTT	CASSPYWGAMNTEAFF
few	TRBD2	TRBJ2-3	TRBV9	TGTGCCAGCAGCGTAGAAGCGGGGGGGGGCACAGATACGCAGTATTTT	CASSVEAGGGTDTQYF
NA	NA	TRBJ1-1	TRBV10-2	TGCGCCAGCAGTGAGTCGGGGCTGGCAGCTACAGCTTTCTTT	CASSESGLAATAFF
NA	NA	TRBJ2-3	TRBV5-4	TGTGCCAGCAGCTCCCAGGCAAGCCCCGGAGATACGCAGTATTTT	CASSSQASPGDTQYF
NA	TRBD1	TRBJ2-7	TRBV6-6	TGTGCCTCGTGGGGACAGGGGGGTGGCGAGCAGTACTTC	CASWGQGGGEQYF
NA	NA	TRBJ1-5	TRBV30	TGTGCCTGGAGTTCAACAGGGAGTATTCAGCCCCAGCATTTT	CAWSSTGSIQPQHF
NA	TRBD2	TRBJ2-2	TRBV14	TGTGCCAGCAGCCGGCTAGCGGGAGTCGGGGAGCTGTTTTTT	CASSRLAGVGELFF
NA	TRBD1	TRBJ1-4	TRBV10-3	TGTGCCATCAGGGGGACAGGGGATGAAAAACTGTTTTTT	CAIRGTGDEKLFF
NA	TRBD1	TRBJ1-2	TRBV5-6	TGTGCCAGCAGCTTGACTGACAGGGGACATGGCTACACCTTC	CASSLTDRGHGYTF
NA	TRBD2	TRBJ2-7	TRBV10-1	TGCGCCAGCAGTGAGTCCGAACTAGCGGGGCGCTACTACGAGCAGTACTTC	CASSESELAGRYYEQYF
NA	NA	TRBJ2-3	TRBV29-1	TGCAGCGTGAAACTAGATTCGCGGGATACGCAGTATTTT	CSVKLDSRDTQYF
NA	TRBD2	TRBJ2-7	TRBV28	TGTGCCAGCAGACTAGCGGGAGGGCGACGCGAGCAGTACTTC	CASRLAGGRREQYF
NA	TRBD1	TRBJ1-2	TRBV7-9	TGTGCCAGCAGCCAGGGGGCTAACTATGGCTACACCTTC	CASSQGANYGYTF
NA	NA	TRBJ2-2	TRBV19	TGTGCCAGTAGTATAGAGGACAGGGCGGGGGACACCGGGGAGCTGTTTTTT	CASSIEDRAGDTGELFF
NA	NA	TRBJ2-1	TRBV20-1	TGCAGTGCTAGATCCAGAAATGAGCAGTTCTTC	CSARSRNEQFF
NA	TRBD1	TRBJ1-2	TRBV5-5	TGTGCCAGCAGCTTTCCCATAGGACAGGCCGTTAACTATGGCTACACCTTC	CASSFPIGQAVNYGYTF
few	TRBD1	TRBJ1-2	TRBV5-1	TGCGCCAGCAGCTTGGCCAGTACAGGGGGAGCTTATGATGGCTACACCTTC	CASSLASTGGAYDGYTF
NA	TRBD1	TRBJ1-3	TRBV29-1	TGCAGCGTTACCCCCGGGGACAGTCGTGGAAACACCATATATTTT	CSVTPGDSRGNTIYF
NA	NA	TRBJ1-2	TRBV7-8	TGTGCCAGCAGCCCAACCGGTGGTCGGAACTATGGCTACACCTTC	CASSPTGGRNYGYTF
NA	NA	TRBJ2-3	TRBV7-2	TGTGCCAGCAGCCTTAGTCTAGGCACAGATACGCAGTATTTT	CASSLSLGTDTQYF
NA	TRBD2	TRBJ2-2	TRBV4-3	TGCGCCAGCCGCGGACTAGCGGGGGACACCGGGGAGCTGTTTTTT	CASRGLAGDTGELFF
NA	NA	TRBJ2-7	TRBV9	TGTGCCAGCAGCGTAGAGCTAGCGACAACCTACGAGCAGTACTTC	CASSVELATTYEQYF